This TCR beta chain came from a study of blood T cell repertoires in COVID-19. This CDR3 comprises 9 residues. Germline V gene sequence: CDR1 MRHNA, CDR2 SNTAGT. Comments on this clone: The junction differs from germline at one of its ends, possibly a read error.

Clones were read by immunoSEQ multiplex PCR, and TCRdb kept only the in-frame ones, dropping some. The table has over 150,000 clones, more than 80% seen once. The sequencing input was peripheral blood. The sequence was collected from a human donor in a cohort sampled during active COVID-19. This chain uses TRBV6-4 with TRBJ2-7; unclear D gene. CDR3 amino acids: CASSEQPGF. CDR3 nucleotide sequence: TGTGCCAGCAGTGAGCAGCCGGGCTTC.